Listed below are T cell receptor beta chains from one sample, sequenced in a study of T cell responses to AZD1222 COVID-19 vaccine. Clones were sequenced by immunoSEQ multiplex PCR, and TCRdb holds only the in-frame ones, with some missing. The sample yields 180,000 or so clones, approximately 90% seen once. The sample here was peripheral blood, taken 28 days after the second AZD1222 dose. The receptors derive from an adult who received the AZD1222 COVID-19 vaccine. Each CDR3 is given with its conserved first and last residue.

J: TRBJ2-7; V: TRBV5-5; CDR3: CASSLIGGSRYEQYF
J: TRBJ2-7; V: TRBV7-2; CDR3: CASSLSGGHYEQYF
J: TRBJ2-3; V: TRBV15; CDR3: CATSRGGVAGSSTDTQYF
J: TRBJ1-1; V: TRBV12-3/TRBV12-4; CDR3: CASTLTGAPEAFF
J: TRBJ1-5; V: TRBV30; CDR3: CAWRNRGMDQPQHF
J: TRBJ1-5; V: TRBV2; CDR3: CASTRGTSNQPQHF
J: TRBJ2-3; V: TRBV11-3; CDR3: CASSLDSGSTDTQYF
J: TRBJ2-5; V: TRBV12-5; CDR3: CASGLGDGETQYF
J: TRBJ1-1; V: TRBV7-2; CDR3: CASSQSRNTEAFF
J: TRBJ2-7; V: TRBV11-3; CDR3: CASSPGTKGYEQYF
J: TRBJ2-1; V: TRBV2; CDR3: CASSEWSRANEQFF
J: TRBJ1-1; V: TRBV7-9; CDR3: CASNLPATEAFF
J: TRBJ1-1; V: TRBV11-2; CDR3: CASSSGGGNTEAFF
J: TRBJ1-1; V: TRBV30; CDR3: CACDPRVAGKNTEAFF
J: TRBJ2-7; V: TRBV30; CDR3: CAWDETTEKYF
J: TRBJ2-7; V: TRBV5-1; CDR3: CASSLSGGSSYEQYF
J: TRBJ1-1; V: TRBV11-2; CDR3: CASSLVGQGARNTEAFF
J: TRBJ1-2; V: TRBV7-2; CDR3: CASSLGAGKYGYTF